This T cell receptor beta chain was sequenced for a study of monozygotic twins with inflammatory bowel disease (dated by TCRdb to the late 2010s). With respect to the entire study: In total, approximately 30 monozygotic twin pairs made up the full study: 19 Danish pairs, all IBD-discordant, plus nine German pairs, of which four were IBD-concordant and five were IBD-discordant. The search for disease-associated traits relied mainly on comparing, within discordant pairs, IBD patients with their genetically identical healthy co-twins. Each individual had, on average, about 151 000 unique TCRalpha sequences and 181 000 unique TCRbeta sequences available for analysis. The full study reports these points: Because patients were on differing immunosuppressive treatments, the repertoires may have picked up extra background noise and inter-individual variability. Compared with healthy twins, IBD patients shared fewer clonotypes with other individuals, and the difference was most pronounced in patients with signs of disease activity. The analysis was unable to tell apart different T cell subtypes. No single strong signal or clonotype linked to IBD turned up in the results, so the idea that one exists was not supported. No difference in repertoire similarity was observed between concordant and discordant twins, possibly owing to limited statistical power. Measured by the inverse Simpson index, TCRbeta repertoire diversity was lower in IBD patients than in their healthy co-twins.

From each donor, an approximately 2.3 ml peripheral blood sample was collected into PAXgene tubes and kept at -80 degrees C. Total RNA was isolated from whole blood with the PAXgene blood miRNA kit on an automated QIAcube, without T cell sorting. Deep TCRalpha and TCRbeta repertoire profiling with unique molecular barcoding was performed on peripheral blood of monozygotic twin pairs concordant or discordant for inflammatory bowel disease. Smoking habits were recorded for all twin pairs, with individuals classified as current, former or never smokers. The germline V gene yields SGHAT for CDR1 and FQNNGV for CDR2. There are 12 amino acids in the CDR3, from cysteine to phenylalanine inclusive. No DNA sequence is on record. Worth noting for this clonotype: Its recognized antigen is unknown.

Library preparation used 5' RACE. Preparation of each TCR library used approximately 4,000 ng of total RNA. For each sample, cDNA synthesis with SMARTScribe reverse transcriptase was split into eight separate reactions. During cDNA synthesis, unique molecular identifiers containing a 6-nucleotide sample barcode were introduced by template switching. TCRalpha and TCRbeta cDNA was amplified in two nested PCRs of about 17 and 10 cycles, and bead purification was carried out after each PCR. Before amplification, cDNA was treated with uracil DNA-glycosylase and purified using the QIAquick PCR purification kit. In the second PCR, Illumina TruSeq-compatible adapters and sample-specific barcodes were added. Library quality and concentration were checked on TapeStation and Qubit, and libraries were pooled at about 4.9 ng each. Sequencing of the pooled libraries was done on an Illumina HiSeq2500 single-index Rapid Run using custom sequencing primers and 2 x 100 bp reads. The paper's data handling went like this. PCR and sequencing errors were corrected by UMI-based consensus assembly using MiGEC version 1.2.6. MiXCR version 2.1.1 was used for V(D)J alignment, clonotype assembly and CDR3 extraction. Gene usage, clonotype sharing and MAIT/NKT TCR abundance were normalised by analysing the top 1000, 10 000 and 20 000 clonotypes per sample. Diversity was computed as the inverse Simpson index with the vegan R package after downsampling to 27 000 UMIs. Paired Mann-Whitney U tests on discordant twin pairs were used, with Benjamini-Hochberg multiple-testing correction. TCRdb reprocessed the reads; each CDR3 protein sequence makes one entry, and DNA is unavailable. Clone size and V and J calls follow TCRdb, not the original study. The table held for this sample gives some 400,000 distinct CDR3 sequences. Together, the top ten hold about 2.2% of the sample.

This chain is built from TRBV11-2 and TRBJ2-7; TCRdb proposes TRBD2, but this gene call is untestable without DNA. This TCR derives from a human donor with ulcerative colitis or Crohn's disease, or a healthy co-twin of an affected twin (not recorded which). The material sequenced was blood. The CDR3 reads CASSFSRTQQYF.